The 10 T cell receptor beta chains given below trace back to one sample, sequenced in a study of sequential checkpoint blockade in melanoma. Treatment indicated: randomized to nivolumab then ipilimumab (arm A) or the reverse (arm B). Produced via immunoSEQ multiplex PCR; TCRdb's table is partial and in-frame only. The sample holds approximately 4,300 clones, 55% seen once. The material was CD8+ T cells sorted from blood (inferred from file names), obtained from a patient given nivolumab and ipilimumab in sequence. These receptors were taken from a human donor with melanoma.

This clone was counted a few times. The chain has TRBV9 and TRBJ2-3; a possible D gene is TRBD2 (5 bases). CDR3 length equals 15 residues. V lost 6 bases, J lost 5 bases, and 19 bases lay in between. Germline V gives CDR1 SGDLS, CDR2 YYNGEE. CDR3 residues: CASKLGSSRGDTQYF. The CDR3 bases are TGTGCCAGCAAACTAGGCAGTTCGAGAGGAGATACGCAGTATTTT.

The V call is TRBV10-3, the J call TRBJ2-7; 7 bases match TRBD2. With V trimmed by 4 bases and J by 1 base, 7 bases remained unmatched. Germline V lookup: CDR1 ENHRY, CDR2 SYGVKD. The CDR3 is made up of 15 amino acids. The CDR3 reads CAISVSSSGSYEQYF. The CDR3 DNA follows: TGTGCCATCAGTGTTAGTTCTAGCGGTTCCTACGAGCAGTACTTC.

This clone is a singleton in its sample. The gene calls are TRBV6-5 and TRBJ1-2; D is uncertain. Germline V lookup: CDR1 MNHEY, CDR2 SVGAGI. Trimming pared 0 bases from V and 8 bases from J, leaving 10 bases between. The CDR3 totals 13 residues. The CDR3 loop reads CASSYSSGSGYTF. DNA of the CDR3: TGTGCCAGCAGTTACTCGAGTGGGAGCGGCTACACCTTC.

This clone has only a few counts. The chain couples TRBV10-3 to TRBJ2-7; TRBD1 matches 12 bases. Germline-derived CDR1 and CDR2 are ENHRY and SYGVKD. There are 14 residues in the CDR3. The V segment lost 8 bases and the J segment 3 bases; nucleotides outside the gene matches: 5. This CDR3 reads CAIAGTGGDYEQYF. CDR3 in DNA: TGTGCCATCGCCGGGACAGGGGGCGACTACGAGCAGTACTTC.

This CDR3 reads CASSSSSGTSGSNEQFF. CDR3 coding DNA: TGTGCCAGCAGCTCCTCTTCCGGGACTAGCGGGAGTAATGAGCAGTTCTTC. The rearrangement joins TRBV7-9 to TRBJ2-1, with 14 bases aligning to TRBD2. The germline V gene has CDR1 SEHNR and CDR2 FQNEAQ (reference sequence). The CDR3 is made up of 17 amino acids. With 4 bases clipped from V and 7 bases from J, the junction kept 9 bases outside the gene matches. The full variable domain, with the rest looked up from reference TRBV7-9 and TRBJ2-1, is DTGVSQNPRHKITKRGQNVTFRCDPISEHNRLYWYRQTLGQGPEFLTYFQNEAQLEKSRLLSDRFSAERPKGSFSTLEIQRTEQGDSAMYLCASSSSSGTSGSNEQFFGPGTRLTVL.

The chain uses TRBV15 and TRBJ2-1; TRBD2 matches 7 bases. With V trimmed by 1 base and J by 7 bases, 1 base remained unmatched. Per germline, CDR1 LNHNV and CDR2 YYDKDF (reference sequence). The CDR3 is made up of 13 amino acids. The CDR3 nucleotides are TGTGCCACCAGCAGAGCCGGGGGGAATGAGCAGTTCTTC. Translating gives CATSRAGGNEQFF.

In this sample, this clone is medium-sized. The J gene is TRBJ1-5, the V gene TRBV7-2; D is unclear. CDR1 and CDR2 from the germline V gene are SGHTA and FQGNSA. The CDR3 contains 16 residues. Trimming pared 2 bases from V and 1 base from J, leaving 12 bases between. CDR3 sequence (DNA): TGTGCCAGCAGCTTAAGAGGATACGGCAGCAATCAGCCCCAGCATTTT. Protein sequence: CASSLRGYGSNQPQHF.

The V gene is TRBV5-6, the J gene TRBJ1-3; weak D call: TRBD1 (6 bases). This CDR3 is built from 16 residues. V was pared by 0 bases and J by 2 bases, with 12 bases between. The germline CDR1 and CDR2 sequences are SGHDT and YYEEEE. CDR3 residues: CASSLGAGDTGNTIYF. CDR3 in DNA: TGTGCCAGCAGCTTGGGTGCAGGGGATACTGGAAACACCATATATTTT.

This clone was recorded only once. The rearrangement uses TRBV19 and TRBJ2-5; unclear D gene. The DNA matches TRBJ2-7 better at its end, which makes the J call doubtful. CDR3 size: 13 residues. The germline CDR1 and CDR2 sequences are LNHDA and SQIVND (reference sequence). The CDR3 DNA reads TGTGCCAGTAGTATAACCCGTTCCTACGAGCAGTACTTC. Protein product: CASSITRSYEQYF.

This rearrangement joins TRBV7-3 to TRBJ2-1; 10 bases fit TRBD2. The length of the CDR3 is 16 residues. CDR1 and CDR2 (germline): SGHTA, FQGTGA. J was trimmed by 4 bases and V by 4 bases; bases with no gene match: 7. The CDR3 protein is CASSSSGTSVYNEQFF. The DNA for the CDR3 is TGTGCCAGCAGCTCATCCGGGACTAGCGTATACAATGAGCAGTTCTTC.